This TCR beta chain was identified during a study of vaccination effects on CD4 cells after COVID-19. Study summary: Both of the two convalescent patients gave a sample, one 16 days and one a week before vaccination.

Produced via immunoSEQ multiplex PCR; TCRdb's table is partial and in-frame only. The sample holds more than 45,000 clones; 76% are singletons and the top ten take approximately 5%. Study-wide results and caveats: Most post-vaccine spike-reactive clones in convalescents were new, not infection-derived.

Concerning this clone itself: Its antigen is not known.

Peptide-pool stimulation followed by sequencing identified expanded antigen-specific CD4+ clonotypes in the ViraFEST assay. Scientists isolated CD4+ T cells after a roughly ten-day culture period ended. The person had PCR-confirmed SARS-CoV-2 infection between March and December 2020. It was an HIV-1 Nef peptide pool that made up the negative control culture. IL-2 medium took the place of half the medium on both days 3 and 7. Trimming removed 7 bases from V and 6 bases from J, with 22 bases in between. CDR1 is SGHRS and CDR2 is YFSETQ in the germline V gene. This CDR3 region has 15 residues. The sample in question was CD4+ T cells from PBMCs cultured with HIV peptides, obtained before COVID-19 vaccination. As to subset: HIV-1 Nef peptide pool negative control/reference culture. This chain uses TRBV5-1 with TRBJ1-2, with D possibly TRBD1 on 6 matching bases. The sequence came from a human donor who had a prior SARS-CoV-2 infection. The CDR3 protein is CASSRDTQGGNGYTF. The CDR3 DNA sequence: TGCGCCAGCTCCAGGGACACCCAAGGAGGGAATGGCTACACCTTC.